One sample yielded the 24 T cell receptor beta chains listed below, sequenced in a study of identical twins (dated by TCRdb to 2016 to 2017). The library was built by means of 5' RACE. The instrument was an Illumina HiSeq 2000. Using fastp at Q25 and MiXCR, TCRdb reprocessed the public reads and kept productive beta chains. Entries are consolidated by CDR3 protein sequence, retaining the most common genes and DNA. The sample includes 350,000 or so distinct CDR3 sequences, with around an eighth observed a single time. The leading ten clones occupy roughly 7.8% of the sample. The data also belong to a second study, concerning yellow fever vaccine responses in identical twins.

Sequencing input: CD8+ T cells sorted from blood. Receptors originate from a woman in her late teens or twenties in good health.

The gene calls are TRBV6-2 or TRBV6-3 and TRBJ2-2; D gene uncertain. The CDR3 has 15 residues. V dropped 5 bases and J dropped 1 base, with 11 bases sitting between them. Per germline, CDR1 MNHEY and CDR2 SVGEGT. The CDR3 loop is CASSAWTVNTGELFF. For the CDR3, the DNA is TGTGCCAGCAGTGCTTGGACGGTGAACACCGGGGAGCTGTTTTTT.

This clonotype was recorded many times. The V gene is TRBV6-4, the J gene TRBJ2-1; 11 bases agree with TRBD2. The CDR3 consists of 14 residues. V was clipped by 5 bases and J by 6 bases; unmatched bases: 3. The V gene's germline CDR1 is MRHNA and CDR2 SNTAGT. CDR3: CASSPGTSGNEQFF. Written as DNA, the CDR3 is TGTGCCAGCAGTCCCGGGACTAGCGGCAATGAGCAGTTCTTC.

The chain combines TRBV4-2 with TRBJ2-2; 11 nucleotides match TRBD2. The CDR3 has 17 amino acids. The V gene end was trimmed by 7 bases and the J gene end by 0 bases; junction bases not matched to a gene: 7. Germline-derived CDR1 and CDR2 are LGHNA and YNFKEQ. The CDR3 coding sequence is TGTGCCAGCACCCCCCTAGCGGGAGGTCCGAACACCGGGGAGCTGTTTTTT. It encodes CASTPLAGGPNTGELFF.

V usage is TRBV29-1 and J usage is TRBJ2-2; D may be TRBD1 (5 bases). This CDR3 has 13 residues. Germline CDR1 and CDR2: SQVTM and ANQGSEA. The V end was cut by 0 bases, the J end by 4 bases, with 6 bases between. The CDR3 DNA is TGCAGCGTTGAAGAAGGGGCCACCGGGGAGCTGTTTTTT. It encodes CSVEEGATGELFF.

This clonotype was observed at least ten times. This sequence joins TRBV4-1 and TRBJ1-1; possible D gene TRBD1, 6 bases. The CDR3 loop spans 16 amino acids. The germline V gene encodes CDR1 MGHRA and CDR2 YSYEKL. V was shortened by 2 bases and J by 1 base, with 14 bases between the two germline ends. The CDR3 region has the DNA TGCGCCAGCAGCCAACACTTCGGCAGGGGGAACACTGAAGCTTTCTTT. Translating gives CASSQHFGRGNTEAFF.

The V gene is TRBV6-1, the J gene TRBJ2-2, with D perhaps matching TRBD1 or TRBD2 (5 bases each). The V gene's germline CDR1 is MNHNS and CDR2 SASEGT. CDR3 length: 15 amino acids. V lost 6 bases and J 0 bases, leaving 11 bases between the germline ends. CDR3 nucleotides: TGTGCCAGCAGAGGGACCAACCCGAACACCGGGGAGCTGTTTTTT. This gives the protein CASRGTNPNTGELFF.

This sequence joins TRBV4-1 and TRBJ2-7, with 10 bases lining up with TRBD2. This CDR3 contains 15 residues. The germline V gene has CDR1 MGHRA and CDR2 YSYEKL. With 2 bases clipped from V and 1 base from J, the junction kept 2 bases outside the gene matches. The DNA of the CDR3 is TGCGCCAGCAGCCAAATACTAGCGGGGTCCTACGAGCAGTACTTC. This codes for CASSQILAGSYEQYF.

The V gene is TRBV5-1, the J gene TRBJ1-6; 7 bases are a match to TRBD1. The CDR3 covers 16 residues. Germline loops: CDR1 SGHRS, CDR2 YFSETQ. J gave up 6 bases and V 4 bases, and 10 bases lay outside the gene matches. The CDR3 is CASSQRRTGGNSPLHF. Written as DNA, the CDR3 is TGCGCCAGCAGCCAGCGAAGGACAGGTGGTAATTCACCCCTCCACTTT.

This clonotype was observed a handful of times. This sequence joins TRBV5-1 and TRBJ2-5; D possibly corresponds to TRBD2 (6 bases). The CDR3 totals 15 residues. The germline CDR1 and CDR2 sequences are SGHRS and YFSETQ. Trimming took off 1 base at V and 2 bases at J, with 12 bases between the two ends. CDR3 DNA sequence: TGCGCCAGCAGCTTGCGGCCTAGCGAACAAGAGACCCAGTACTTC. It specifies CASSLRPSEQETQYF.

This rearrangement joins TRBV2 to TRBJ1-2, with 7 bases identical to TRBD1. This CDR3 is 16 amino acids long. Trimming removed 7 bases from V and 1 base from J; junction bases left unmatched: 12. Germline CDR1 is SNHLY and CDR2 is FYNNEI. The CDR3 region is CASTKPRQGVNYGYTF. The CDR3 bases are TGTGCCAGCACTAAACCCCGACAGGGAGTTAACTATGGCTACACCTTC.

This chain links TRBV7-8 with TRBJ2-3; possibly TRBD1 or TRBD2 for D (5 bases each). There are 17 residues in the CDR3. Germline loops: CDR1 SGHVS, CDR2 FQNEAQ. V was cut by 1 base and J by 2 bases, with 16 bases left in between. The CDR3 nucleotides are TGTGCCAGCAGCTTAGGGGACCTGGTGAGGCCCACAGATACGCAGTATTTT. As protein: CASSLGDLVRPTDTQYF.

In its sample, this clonotype was seen a few times. The rearrangement uses TRBV6-1 and TRBJ2-1; the match to TRBD2 covers 8 bases. V lost 2 bases, J lost 3 bases, and 3 bases stayed unmatched. The V gene's germline CDR1 is MNHNS and CDR2 SASEGT. The CDR3 has 15 amino acids. The DNA of the CDR3 is TGTGCCAGCAGTGAATTAACTAGCGGCTACAATGAGCAGTTCTTC. This gives the protein CASSELTSGYNEQFF.

This rearrangement joins TRBV15 to TRBJ1-2, with a possible D match to TRBD1 (5 bases). Trimming stripped 0 bases from V and 3 bases from J, with 11 bases between. The CDR3 is 15 amino acids. Germline V gene data show CDR1 as LNHNV and CDR2 as YYDKDF (reference sequence). CDR3 bases: TGTGCCACCAGCAGAGATGGGGGGTTCGACTATGGCTACACCTTC. Translating it yields CATSRDGGFDYGYTF.

The rearrangement uses TRBV13 and TRBJ2-2; tentative D call: TRBD1 (5 bases). The CDR3 totals 17 residues. V was shortened by 4 bases and J by 3 bases, with 18 bases between the two germline ends. CDR1 is PRHDT and CDR2 is FYEKMQ in the germline V gene (reference sequence). CDR3 loop: CASSYRLTLSDTGELFF. The CDR3 DNA reads as TGTGCCAGCAGCTACAGGTTGACCTTAAGTGACACCGGGGAGCTGTTTTTT.

This clonotype showed up just a few times. The J gene is TRBJ1-4, the V gene TRBV9; 8 bases fit TRBD1. The CDR3 is made up of 15 amino acids. V shed 3 bases and J 7 bases; nucleotides not matched to a gene: 8. CDR1 and CDR2 from the germline V gene are SGDLS and YYNGEE. The CDR3 coding sequence is TGTGCCAGCAGCGGCGACAGGGGAGCGGGTGAAAAACTGTTTTTT. This codes for CASSGDRGAGEKLFF.

This clonotype was counted a few times. The CDR3 bases are TGTGCCAGCAGCTCCCCTGGGACCTCCGTCGGCGAGCAGTACTTC. It encodes CASSSPGTSVGEQYF. The chain joins TRBV7-9 to TRBJ2-7; D tentatively fits TRBD1 or TRBD2 (5 bases each). Trimming took off 4 bases at V and 6 bases at J, with 19 bases between the two ends. CDR1 SEHNR and CDR2 FQNEAQ come from the germline V gene (reference sequence). The CDR3 runs to 15 residues.

This clonotype was picked up a small number of times. The CDR3 spells CASSQDRPPGYEQYF. CDR3 nucleotides: TGCGCCAGCAGCCAAGATCGGCCACCCGGGTACGAGCAGTACTTC. The genes are TRBV4-1 and TRBJ2-7; D is unclear. Germline CDR1 MGHRA, CDR2 YSYEKL. The CDR3 loop spans 15 amino acids. V lost 0 bases and J lost 4, with 13 bases in between.

The genes are TRBV3-1 and TRBJ1-1, with D perhaps matching TRBD1 (6 bases). Germline V lookup: CDR1 LGHDT, CDR2 YNNKEL (reference sequence). The germline V and J ends were trimmed by 0 bases and 4 bases, with 9 bases remaining between them. The CDR3 runs to 14 residues. The DNA for the CDR3 is TGTGCCAGCAGCCAAGAAGGGGGGTTCACTGAAGCTTTCTTT. Its protein is CASSQEGGFTEAFF.

This clonotype was observed a handful of times. This chain links TRBV12-3 or TRBV12-4 with TRBJ2-4; 7 bases are a match to TRBD1. V shed 5 bases, J shed 6 bases, and the junction held 16 bases outside the gene matches. The CDR3 loop spans 17 amino acids. Here the CDR3 reads CASSLRGQGYPANIQYF. CDR3 bases: TGTGCCAGCAGTCTAAGGGGGCAAGGCTACCCAGCAAACATTCAGTACTTC.

Only a few counts were recorded for this clonotype. The gene calls are TRBV6-1 and TRBJ2-3, with D possibly TRBD2 on 7 matching bases. The ends were cut back, 2 bases at V and 4 bases at J, with 16 bases in the middle. The CDR3 spans 16 residues. In germline, CDR1 is MNHNS, CDR2 SASEGT. The CDR3 nucleotides read TGTGCCAGCAGTGAACTCAAGGGGGGGTATCCAGATACGCAGTATTTT. Its translation is CASSELKGGYPDTQYF.

In this sample, this clonotype turned up a few times. The V call is TRBV29-1, the J call TRBJ2-6; TRBD1 agrees at 7 bases. Germline trimming cut 5 bases from V and 3 bases from J; bases unmatched to any gene: 13. CDR1 is SQVTM, CDR2 ANQGSEA, per germline. The CDR3 is 17 residues long. The CDR3 is CSVRFPGGVVGANVLTF. In nucleotides, the CDR3 is TGCAGCGTTCGCTTTCCAGGGGGTGTTGTTGGGGCCAACGTCCTGACTTTC.

Here the CDR3 DNA reads TGTGCCAGCAGTTTTGGTAACAGCTATAATGAAAAACTGTTTTTT. Its translation is CASSFGNSYNEKLFF. The V and J genes are TRBV28 and TRBJ1-4; D ambiguous. V was cut by 3 bases and J by 4 bases, with 12 bases left in between. Germline values: CDR1 MDHEN, CDR2 SYDVKM. This CDR3 is built from 15 residues.

The chain recombines TRBV11-3 with TRBJ2-3; D is perhaps TRBD1 (6 bases). The germline V gene encodes CDR1 SGHNT and CDR2 YENEEA. V was pared by 6 bases and J by 2 bases, with 12 bases between. This CDR3 region has 14 residues. This chain's CDR3 is CASRDGGYTDTQYF. The DNA for the CDR3 is TGTGCCAGCAGAGATGGGGGCTACACAGATACGCAGTATTTT.

This clonotype was counted a few times. The V gene is TRBV7-8, the J gene TRBJ2-2, with 8 bases lining up with TRBD2. Trimming cost V 5 bases and J 1 base; bases outside gene matches: 12. This CDR3 has 18 amino acids. Germline CDR1 and CDR2: SGHVS and FQNEAQ. The CDR3 protein is CASSASGRAGGNTGELFF. For the CDR3, the DNA is TGTGCCAGCAGCGCCTCCGGTCGGGCGGGGGGGAACACCGGGGAGCTGTTTTTT.